This T cell receptor beta chain was retrieved from a study of T cells in Graves' hyperthyroidism and ophthalmopathy. Notes on the study in general: The authors' 13 V-J model separated ophthalmopathy from stable hyperthyroidism.

A Clinical Activity Score of at least 3, a NOSPECS grade of at least 4 and a duration under 3 months were recorded in the ophthalmopathy patients. V was cut by 4 bases and J by 1 base, with 7 bases left in between. Looked up from germline, CDR1 is MNHEY and CDR2 is SVGAGI. The CDR3 has 13 residues. TCR beta CDR3 region amplification was performed from RNA transcripts. First-round RT-PCR targeting the TCR CDR3 was performed with the HTBI primer set. TCRdb ran MiXCR on the multiplex PCR reads and lists one entry per CDR3 protein. This table has fewer than 750,000 distinct CDR3 sequences, around 15% appearing once. This clonotype came up many times. What it binds is not known.

This sequence was found in a middle-aged woman with Graves' ophthalmopathy. V is TRBV6-5 and J is TRBJ1-1; maybe TRBD1 (5 bases). The sample comprised blood. Here the CDR3 reads CASSWGENTEAFF. CDR3 DNA sequence: TGTGCCAGCAGTTGGGGGGAGAACACTGAAGCTTTCTTT.